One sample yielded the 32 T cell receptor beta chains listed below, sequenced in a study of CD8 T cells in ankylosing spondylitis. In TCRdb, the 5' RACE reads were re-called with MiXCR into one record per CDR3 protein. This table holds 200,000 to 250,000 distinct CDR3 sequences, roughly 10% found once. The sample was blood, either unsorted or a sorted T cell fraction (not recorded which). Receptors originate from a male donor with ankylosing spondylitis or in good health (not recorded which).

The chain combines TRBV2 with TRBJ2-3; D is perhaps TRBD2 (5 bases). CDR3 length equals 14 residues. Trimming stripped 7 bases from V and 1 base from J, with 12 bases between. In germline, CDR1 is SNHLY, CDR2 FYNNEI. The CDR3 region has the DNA TGTGCCAGCATTCGAGACGGGGGCACAGATACGCAGTATTTT. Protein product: CASIRDGGTDTQYF.

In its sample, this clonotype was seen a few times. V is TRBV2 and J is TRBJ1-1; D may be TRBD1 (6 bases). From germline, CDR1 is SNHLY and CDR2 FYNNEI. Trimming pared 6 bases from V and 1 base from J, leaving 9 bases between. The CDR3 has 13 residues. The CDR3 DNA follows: TGTGCCAGCAGGGCGGACAGGAACACTGAAGCTTTCTTT. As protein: CASRADRNTEAFF.

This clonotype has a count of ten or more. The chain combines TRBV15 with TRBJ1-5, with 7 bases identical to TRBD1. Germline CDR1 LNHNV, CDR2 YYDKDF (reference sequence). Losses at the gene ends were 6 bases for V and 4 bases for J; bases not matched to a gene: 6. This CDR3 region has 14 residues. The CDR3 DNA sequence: TGTGCCACCAGTCCAGACAGGGTAAATCAGCCCCAGCATTTT. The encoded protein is CATSPDRVNQPQHF.

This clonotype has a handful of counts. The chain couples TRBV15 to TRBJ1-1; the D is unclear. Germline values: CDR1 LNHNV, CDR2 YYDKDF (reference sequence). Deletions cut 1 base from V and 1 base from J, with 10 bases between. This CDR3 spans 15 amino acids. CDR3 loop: CATSRASRQNTEAFF. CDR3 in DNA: TGTGCCACCAGCAGAGCCAGTAGGCAGAACACTGAAGCTTTCTTT.

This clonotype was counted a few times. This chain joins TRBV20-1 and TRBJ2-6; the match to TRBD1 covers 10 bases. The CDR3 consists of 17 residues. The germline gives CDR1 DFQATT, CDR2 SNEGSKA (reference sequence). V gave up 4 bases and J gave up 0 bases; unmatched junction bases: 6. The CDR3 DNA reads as TGCAGTGCTACAGGACAGGGGGAACCCTCTGGGGCCAACGTCCTGACTTTC. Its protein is CSATGQGEPSGANVLTF.

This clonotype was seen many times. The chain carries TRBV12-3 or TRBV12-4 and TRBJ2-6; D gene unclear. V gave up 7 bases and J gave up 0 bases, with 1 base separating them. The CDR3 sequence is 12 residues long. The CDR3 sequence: CASNSGANVLTF. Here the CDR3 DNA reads TGTGCCAGCAACTCTGGGGCCAACGTCCTGACTTTC.

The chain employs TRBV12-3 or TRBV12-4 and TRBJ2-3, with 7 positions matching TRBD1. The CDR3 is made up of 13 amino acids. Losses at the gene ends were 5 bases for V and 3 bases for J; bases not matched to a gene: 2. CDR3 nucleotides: TGTGCCAGCAGTATGGACAGGACAGATACGCAGTATTTT. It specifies CASSMDRTDTQYF.

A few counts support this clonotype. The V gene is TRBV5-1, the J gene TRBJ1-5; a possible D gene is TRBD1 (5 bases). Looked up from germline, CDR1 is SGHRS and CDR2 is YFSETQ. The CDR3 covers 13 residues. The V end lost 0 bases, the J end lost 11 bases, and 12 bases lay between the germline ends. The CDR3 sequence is CASSLAGKEAQHF. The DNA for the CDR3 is TGCGCCAGCAGCTTGGCAGGGAAGGAGGCCCAGCATTTT.

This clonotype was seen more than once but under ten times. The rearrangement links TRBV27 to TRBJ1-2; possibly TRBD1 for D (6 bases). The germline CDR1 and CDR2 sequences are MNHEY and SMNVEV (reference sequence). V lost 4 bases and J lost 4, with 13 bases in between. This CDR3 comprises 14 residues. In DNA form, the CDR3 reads TGTGCCAGCAGTTCGGGGGGGCGCTTCTATGGCTACACCTTC. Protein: CASSSGGRFYGYTF.

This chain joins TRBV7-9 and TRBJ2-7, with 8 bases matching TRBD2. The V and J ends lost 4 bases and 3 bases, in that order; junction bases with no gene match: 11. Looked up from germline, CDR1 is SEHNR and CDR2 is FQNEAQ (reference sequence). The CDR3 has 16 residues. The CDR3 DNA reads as TGTGCCAGCAGCTCTTTTAGCGGGGAGATACACTACGAGCAGTACTTC. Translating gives CASSSFSGEIHYEQYF.

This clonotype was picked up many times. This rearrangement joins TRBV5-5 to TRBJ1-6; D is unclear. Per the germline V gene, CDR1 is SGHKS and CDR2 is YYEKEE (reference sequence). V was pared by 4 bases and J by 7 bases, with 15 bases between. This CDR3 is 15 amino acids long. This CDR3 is CASSPQFSPNSPLHF. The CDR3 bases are TGTGCCAGCAGCCCCCAGTTTTCGCCAAATTCACCCCTCCACTTT.

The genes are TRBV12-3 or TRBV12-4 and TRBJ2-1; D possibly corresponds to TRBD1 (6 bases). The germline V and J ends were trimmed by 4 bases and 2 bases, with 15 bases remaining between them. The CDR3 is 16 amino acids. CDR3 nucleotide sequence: TGTGCCAGCAGTTCTAACAGGGACCTTCCCTACAATGAGCAGTTCTTC. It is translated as CASSSNRDLPYNEQFF.

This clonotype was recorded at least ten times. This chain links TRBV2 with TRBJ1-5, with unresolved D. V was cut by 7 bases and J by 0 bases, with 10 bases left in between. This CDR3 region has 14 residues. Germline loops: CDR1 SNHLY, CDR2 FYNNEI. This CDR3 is CASNKGGSNQPQHF. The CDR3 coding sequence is TGTGCCAGCAATAAGGGAGGTAGCAATCAGCCCCAGCATTTT.

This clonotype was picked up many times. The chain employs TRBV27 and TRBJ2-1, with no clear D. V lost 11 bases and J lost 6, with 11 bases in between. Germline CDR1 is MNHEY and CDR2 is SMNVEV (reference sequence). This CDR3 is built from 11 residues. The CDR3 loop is CARPRINEQFF. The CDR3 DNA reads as TGTGCCCGGCCCAGGATCAATGAGCAGTTCTTC.

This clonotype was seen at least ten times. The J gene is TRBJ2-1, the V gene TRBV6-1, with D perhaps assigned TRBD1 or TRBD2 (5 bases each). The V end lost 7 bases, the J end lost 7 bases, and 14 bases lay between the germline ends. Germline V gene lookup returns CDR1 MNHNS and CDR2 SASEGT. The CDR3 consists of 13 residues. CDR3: CASKKRDGNEQFF. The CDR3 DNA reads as TGTGCCAGCAAGAAAAGGGACGGAAATGAGCAGTTCTTC.

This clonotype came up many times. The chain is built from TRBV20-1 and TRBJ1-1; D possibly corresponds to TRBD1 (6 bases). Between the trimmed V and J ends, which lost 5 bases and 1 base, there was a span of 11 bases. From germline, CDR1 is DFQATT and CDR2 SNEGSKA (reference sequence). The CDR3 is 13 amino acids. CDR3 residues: CSAVQGQNTEAFF. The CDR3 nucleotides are TGCAGTGCTGTACAGGGCCAGAACACTGAAGCTTTCTTT.

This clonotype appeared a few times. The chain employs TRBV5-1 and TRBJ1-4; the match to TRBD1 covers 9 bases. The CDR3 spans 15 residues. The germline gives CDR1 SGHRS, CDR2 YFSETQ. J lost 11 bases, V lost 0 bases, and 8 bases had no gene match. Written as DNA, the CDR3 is TGCGCCAGCAGCTTGGACCCCGGGACAGGGAGGAAACTGTTTTTT. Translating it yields CASSLDPGTGRKLFF.

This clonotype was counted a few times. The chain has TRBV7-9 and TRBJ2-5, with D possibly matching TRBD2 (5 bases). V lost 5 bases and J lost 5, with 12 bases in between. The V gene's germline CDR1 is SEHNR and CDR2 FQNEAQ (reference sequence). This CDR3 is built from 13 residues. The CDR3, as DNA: TGTGCCAGCAGCCCCGACACGGGGGAGACCCAGTACTTC. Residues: CASSPDTGETQYF.

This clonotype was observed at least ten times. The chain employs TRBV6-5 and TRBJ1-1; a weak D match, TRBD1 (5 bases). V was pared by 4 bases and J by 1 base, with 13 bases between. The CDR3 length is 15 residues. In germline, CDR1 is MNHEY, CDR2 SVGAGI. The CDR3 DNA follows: TGTGCCAGCAGTTCACCGGGGGGGGAGAACACTGAAGCTTTCTTT. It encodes CASSSPGGENTEAFF.

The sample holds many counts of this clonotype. The CDR3 coding sequence is TGCGCCAGCAGAGGGGACTACAACACCGGGGAGCTGTTTTTT. Translation gives CASRGDYNTGELFF. This sequence joins TRBV5-1 and TRBJ2-2; 7 nucleotides align to TRBD2. Germline CDR1 reads SGHRS; CDR2 reads YFSETQ. The CDR3 loop spans 14 amino acids. V lost 5 bases and J lost 2; bases outside the gene matches: 3.

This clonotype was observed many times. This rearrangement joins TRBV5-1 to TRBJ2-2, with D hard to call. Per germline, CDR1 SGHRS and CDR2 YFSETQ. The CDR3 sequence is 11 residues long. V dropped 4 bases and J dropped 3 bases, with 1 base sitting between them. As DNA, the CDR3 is TGCGCCAGCAGCGACACCGGGGAGCTGTTTTTT. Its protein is CASSDTGELFF.

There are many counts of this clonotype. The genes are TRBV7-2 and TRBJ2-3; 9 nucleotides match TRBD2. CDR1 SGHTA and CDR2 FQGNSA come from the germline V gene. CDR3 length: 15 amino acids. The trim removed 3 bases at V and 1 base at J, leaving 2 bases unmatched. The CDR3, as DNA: TGTGCCAGCAGCTTTGTAGCGGGGGGCACAGATACGCAGTATTTT. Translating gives CASSFVAGGTDTQYF.

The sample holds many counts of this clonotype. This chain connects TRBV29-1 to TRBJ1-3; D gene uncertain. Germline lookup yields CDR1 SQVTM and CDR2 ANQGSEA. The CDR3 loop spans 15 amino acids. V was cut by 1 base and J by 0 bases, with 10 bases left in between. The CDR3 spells CSVEGTESSGNTIYF. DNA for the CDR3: TGCAGCGTTGAAGGGACCGAGAGCTCTGGAAACACCATATATTTT.

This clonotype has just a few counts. The CDR3 spells CSVELIRGTEAFF. For the CDR3, the DNA is TGCAGCGTCGAGCTGATTCGGGGCACTGAAGCTTTCTTT. This chain links TRBV29-1 with TRBJ1-1; no firm D call. The CDR3 covers 13 residues. Per the germline V gene, CDR1 is SQVTM and CDR2 is ANQGSEA. Trimming cost V 6 bases and J 4 bases, with 15 bases left between them.

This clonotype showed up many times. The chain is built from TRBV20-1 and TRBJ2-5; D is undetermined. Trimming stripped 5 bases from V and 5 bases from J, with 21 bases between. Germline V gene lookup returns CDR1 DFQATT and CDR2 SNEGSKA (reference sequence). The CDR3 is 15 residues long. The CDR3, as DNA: TGCAGTGCTCCCCAGGCCCCCTCCCACGGGGAGACCCAGTACTTC. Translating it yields CSAPQAPSHGETQYF.

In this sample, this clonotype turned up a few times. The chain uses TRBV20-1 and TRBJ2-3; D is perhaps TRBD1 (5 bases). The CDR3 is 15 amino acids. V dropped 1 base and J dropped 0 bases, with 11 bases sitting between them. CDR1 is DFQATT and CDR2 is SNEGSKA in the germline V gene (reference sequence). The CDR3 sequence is CSARVATASTDTQYF. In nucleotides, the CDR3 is TGCAGTGCTAGAGTTGCGACAGCTAGCACAGATACGCAGTATTTT.

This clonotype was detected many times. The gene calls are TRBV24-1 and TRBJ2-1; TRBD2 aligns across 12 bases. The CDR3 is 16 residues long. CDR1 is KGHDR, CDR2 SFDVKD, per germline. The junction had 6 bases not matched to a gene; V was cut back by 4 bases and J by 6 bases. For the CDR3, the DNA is TGTGCCACCAGTGACCCGGGACTAGCGGGTCGCAATGAGCAGTTCTTC. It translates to CATSDPGLAGRNEQFF.

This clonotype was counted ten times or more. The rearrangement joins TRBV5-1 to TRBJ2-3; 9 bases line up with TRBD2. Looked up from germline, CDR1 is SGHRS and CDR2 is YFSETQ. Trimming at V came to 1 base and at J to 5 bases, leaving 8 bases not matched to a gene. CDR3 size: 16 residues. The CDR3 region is CASSLQAGGWGDTQYF. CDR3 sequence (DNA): TGCGCCAGCAGCTTGCAAGCGGGGGGCTGGGGAGATACGCAGTATTTT. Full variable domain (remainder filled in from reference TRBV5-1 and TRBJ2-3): KAGVTQTPRYLIKTRGQQVTLSCSPISGHRSVSWYQQTPGQGLQFLFEYFSETQRNKGNFPGRFSGRQFSNSRSEMNVSTLELGDSALYLCASSLQAGGWGDTQYFGPGTRLTVL.

CDR3 nucleotides: TGTGCCAGCAGTTTAGATCGGGGTTCCACCGGGGAGCTGTTTTTT. Amino acids: CASSLDRGSTGELFF. J is TRBJ2-2 and V is TRBV12-3 or TRBV12-4, with a weak D call TRBD2 (5 bases). The CDR3 runs 15 residues. V lost 1 base to trimming and J lost 4 bases, with 10 bases between them.

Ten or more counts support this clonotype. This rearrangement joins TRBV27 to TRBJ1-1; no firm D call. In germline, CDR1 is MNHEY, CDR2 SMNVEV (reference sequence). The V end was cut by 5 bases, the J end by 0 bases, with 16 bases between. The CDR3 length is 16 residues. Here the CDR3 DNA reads TGTGCCAGCAGTCAAAACCTCCACCTATTGAACACTGAAGCTTTCTTT. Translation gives CASSQNLHLLNTEAFF.

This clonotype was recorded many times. CDR3 DNA: TGCGCCAGCAGCCGCGAGAACTTCAACCCAGGCCCTACCTACGAGCAGTACTTC. Protein product: CASSRENFNPGPTYEQYF. The chain has TRBV4-1 and TRBJ2-7; D unclear. Deletions cut 4 bases from V and 2 bases from J, with 24 bases between. This CDR3 spans 18 amino acids. The germline V gene encodes CDR1 MGHRA and CDR2 YSYEKL.

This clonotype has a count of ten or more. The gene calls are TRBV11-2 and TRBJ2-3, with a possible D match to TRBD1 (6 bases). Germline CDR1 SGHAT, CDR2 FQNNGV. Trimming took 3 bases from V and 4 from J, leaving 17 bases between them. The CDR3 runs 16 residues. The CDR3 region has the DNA TGTGCCAGCAGCTTCGACTACGCACAGGGAGCAGATACGCAGTATTTT. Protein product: CASSFDYAQGADTQYF.